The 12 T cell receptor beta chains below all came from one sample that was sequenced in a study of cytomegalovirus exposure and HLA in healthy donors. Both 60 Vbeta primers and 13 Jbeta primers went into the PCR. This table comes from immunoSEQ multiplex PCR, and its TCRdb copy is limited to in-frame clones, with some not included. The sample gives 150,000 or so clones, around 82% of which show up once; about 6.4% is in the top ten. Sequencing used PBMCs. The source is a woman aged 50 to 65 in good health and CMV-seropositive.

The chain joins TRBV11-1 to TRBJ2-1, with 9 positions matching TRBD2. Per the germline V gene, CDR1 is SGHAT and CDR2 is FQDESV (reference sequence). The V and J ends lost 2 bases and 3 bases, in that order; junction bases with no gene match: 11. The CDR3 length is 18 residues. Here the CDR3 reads CASSLIRVAGAFYNEQFF. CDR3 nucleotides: TGTGCCAGCAGCTTAATTCGGGTAGCGGGGGCTTTCTACAATGAGCAGTTCTTC.

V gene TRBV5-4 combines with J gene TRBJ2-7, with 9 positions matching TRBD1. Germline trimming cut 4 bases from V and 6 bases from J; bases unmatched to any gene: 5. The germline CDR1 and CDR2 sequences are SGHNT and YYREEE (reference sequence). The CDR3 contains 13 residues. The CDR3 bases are TGTGCCAGCAGCCTGGACAGGGGTCGCGAGCAGTACTTC. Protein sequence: CASSLDRGREQYF.

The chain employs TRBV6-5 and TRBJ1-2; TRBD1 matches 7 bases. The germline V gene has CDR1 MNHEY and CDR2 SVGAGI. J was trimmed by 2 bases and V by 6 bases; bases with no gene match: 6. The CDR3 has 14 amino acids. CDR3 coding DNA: TGTGCCAGCAGCATTTTACAGGGGAACTATGGCTACACCTTC. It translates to CASSILQGNYGYTF.

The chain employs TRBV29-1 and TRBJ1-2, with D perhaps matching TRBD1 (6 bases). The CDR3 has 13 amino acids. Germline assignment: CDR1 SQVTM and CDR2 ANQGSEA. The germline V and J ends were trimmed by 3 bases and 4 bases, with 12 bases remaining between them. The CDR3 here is CSVDIRGGYGYTF. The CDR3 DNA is TGCAGCGTTGATATCAGGGGCGGCTATGGCTACACCTTC. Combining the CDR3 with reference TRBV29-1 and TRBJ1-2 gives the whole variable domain SAVISQKPSRDICQRGTSLTIQCQVDSQVTMMFWYRQQPGQSLTLIATANQGSEATYESGFVIDKFPISRPNLTFSTLTVSNMSPEDSSIYLCSVDIRGGYGYTFGSGTRLTVV.

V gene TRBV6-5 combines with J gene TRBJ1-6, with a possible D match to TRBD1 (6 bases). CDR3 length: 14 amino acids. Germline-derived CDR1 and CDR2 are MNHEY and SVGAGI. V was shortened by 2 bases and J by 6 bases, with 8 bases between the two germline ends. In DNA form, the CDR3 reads TGTGCCAGCAGTTACGGGGGGGCTAATTCACCCCTCCACTTT. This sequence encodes CASSYGGANSPLHF.

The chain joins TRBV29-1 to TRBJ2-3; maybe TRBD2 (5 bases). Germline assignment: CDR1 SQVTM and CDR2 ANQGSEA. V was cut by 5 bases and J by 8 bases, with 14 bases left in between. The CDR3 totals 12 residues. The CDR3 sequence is CSVCIEGSTQYF. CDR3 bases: TGCAGCGTTTGTATCGAAGGGAGTACGCAGTATTTT.

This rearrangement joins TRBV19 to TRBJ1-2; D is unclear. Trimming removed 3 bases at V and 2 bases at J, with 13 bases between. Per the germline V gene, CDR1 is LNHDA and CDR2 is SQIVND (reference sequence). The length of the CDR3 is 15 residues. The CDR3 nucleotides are TGTGCCAGTAGTATCCCGACGGAGACCAACTATGGCTACACCTTC. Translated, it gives CASSIPTETNYGYTF. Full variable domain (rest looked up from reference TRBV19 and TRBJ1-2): DGGITQSPKYLFRKEGQNVTLSCEQNLNHDAMYWYRQDPGQGLRLIYYSQIVNDFQKGDIAEGYSVSREKKESFPLTVTSAQKNPTAFYLCASSIPTETNYGYTFGSGTRLTVV.

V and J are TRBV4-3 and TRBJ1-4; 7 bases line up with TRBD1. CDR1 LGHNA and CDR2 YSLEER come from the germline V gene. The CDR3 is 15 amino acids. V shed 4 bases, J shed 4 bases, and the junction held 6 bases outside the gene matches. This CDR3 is CASSPETGSNEKLFF. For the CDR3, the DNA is TGCGCCAGCAGCCCCGAGACAGGGAGTAATGAAAAACTGTTTTTT.

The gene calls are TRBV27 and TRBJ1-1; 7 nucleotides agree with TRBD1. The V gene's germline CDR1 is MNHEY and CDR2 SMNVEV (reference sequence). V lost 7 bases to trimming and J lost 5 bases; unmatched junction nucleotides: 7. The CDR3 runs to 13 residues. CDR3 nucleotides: TGTGCCAGCAAAGTTGGCAGGGGGACTGAAGCTTTCTTT. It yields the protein CASKVGRGTEAFF.

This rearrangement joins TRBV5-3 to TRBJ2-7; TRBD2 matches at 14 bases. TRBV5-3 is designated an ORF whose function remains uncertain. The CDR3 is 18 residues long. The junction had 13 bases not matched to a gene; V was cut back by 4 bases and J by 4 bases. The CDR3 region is CARSERGTSGGTSYEQYF. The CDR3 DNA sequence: TGTGCCAGAAGCGAGAGAGGGACTAGCGGGGGCACCTCTTACGAGCAGTACTTC.

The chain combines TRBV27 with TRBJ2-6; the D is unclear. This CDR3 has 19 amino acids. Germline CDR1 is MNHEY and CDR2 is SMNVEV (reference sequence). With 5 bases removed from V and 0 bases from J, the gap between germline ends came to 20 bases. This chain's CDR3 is CASSPRPIVQTSGANVLTF. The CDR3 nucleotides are TGTGCCAGCAGTCCCCGCCCAATAGTCCAAACCTCTGGGGCCAACGTCCTGACTTTC. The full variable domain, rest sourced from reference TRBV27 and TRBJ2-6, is EAQVTQNPRYLITVTGKKLTVTCSQNMNHEYMSWYRQDPGLGLRQIYYSMNVEVTDKGDVPEGYKVSRKEKRNFPLILESPSPNQTSLYFCASSPRPIVQTSGANVLTFGAGSRLTVL.

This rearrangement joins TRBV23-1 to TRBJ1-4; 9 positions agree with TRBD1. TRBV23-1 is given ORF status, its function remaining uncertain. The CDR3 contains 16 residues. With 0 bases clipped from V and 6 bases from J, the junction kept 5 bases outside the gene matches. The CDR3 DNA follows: TGCGCCAGCAGTCAATCGCGGGACAGGGCGCATGAAAAACTGTTTTTT. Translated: CASSQSRDRAHEKLFF.